This entry features one T cell receptor beta chain sequence. The source of the sample is a study of T cell clonotyping in hematopoietic cell transplantation. Method: immunoSEQ multiplex PCR; TCRdb's copy keeps in-frame clones and lacks some. The sample lists around 5,000 clones, 55% to 75% occurring once. The sequencing here drew on PBMCs, taken 100 days after allogeneic stem cell transplant. The sequence was obtained from a female patient in her forties or fifties who had an allogeneic stem cell transplant, so the T cells may come from the graft donor. Some clones in this sample may be carry-over from other donors' samples.

Here the CDR3 reads CASSLGRGIFSSGGDEQYF. The DNA of the CDR3 is TGCGCCAGCAGCTTGGGTAGGGGGATATTCTCTAGCGGGGGCGACGAGCAGTACTTC. The rearrangement joins TRBV5-1 to TRBJ2-7; the match to TRBD2 covers 10 bases. Looked up from germline, CDR1 is SGHRS and CDR2 is YFSETQ. The CDR3 runs 19 residues. Trimming at V came to 0 bases and at J to 5 bases, leaving 17 bases not matched to a gene. The full variable domain, with the rest looked up from reference TRBV5-1 and TRBJ2-7, is KAGVTQTPRYLIKTRGQQVTLSCSPISGHRSVSWYQQTPGQGLQFLFEYFSETQRNKGNFPGRFSGRQFSNSRSEMNVSTLELGDSALYLCASSLGRGIFSSGGDEQYFGPGTRLTVT.